A single sample is the source of the 24 T cell receptor beta chains below, sequenced in a study of metastatic and nonmetastatic thyroid tumors. TCRdb re-clonotyped the PCR reads through MiXCR. In the table there are roughly 40,000 clones, 12% of which are singletons. All patients reached thyroid surgery having received no treatment beforehand. Sequenced material: blood. The receptor source for this set is a male donor with papillary thyroid cancer or a benign thyroid nodule (not recorded which). Some clones in this sample may be carry-over from other donors' samples.

The chain carries TRBV5-1 and TRBJ2-7; D possibly corresponds to TRBD1 (6 bases). Trimming left V 3 bases short and J 0 bases short, with 10 bases between. There are 14 residues in the CDR3. Germline-derived CDR1 and CDR2 are SGHRS and YFSETQ. The CDR3 here is CASSSAGVSYEQYF. In DNA, the CDR3 is TGCGCCAGCAGCTCGGCAGGGGTCTCCTACGAGCAGTACTTC.

In this sample, this clone turned up a few times. CDR3 DNA sequence: TGTGCCTGGAGTACGATAGGTGGGCCGGGAGAGACCCAGTACTTC. It encodes CAWSTIGGPGETQYF. The rearrangement uses TRBV30 and TRBJ2-5; D is unclear. Trimming shortened V by 2 bases and J by 4 bases, and 17 bases separated the two germline ends. This CDR3 spans 15 amino acids. Germline V gene sequence: CDR1 GTSNPN, CDR2 SVGIG (reference sequence).

This clone was observed at least ten times. This chain joins TRBV19 and TRBJ2-7, with TRBD2 matching 12 bases. Germline lookup yields CDR1 LNHDA and CDR2 SQIVND (reference sequence). The CDR3 consists of 16 residues. The trim removed 5 bases at V and 6 bases at J, leaving 11 bases unmatched. The DNA for the CDR3 is TGTGCCAGTAGTTATACTAGCGGGAGGAGTATGGGCGAGCAGTACTTC. Protein sequence: CASSYTSGRSMGEQYF.

Many counts were recorded for this clone. This chain joins TRBV12-3 or TRBV12-4 and TRBJ2-1; TRBD1 matches at 7 bases. The CDR3 consists of 15 residues. The J segment lost 10 bases and the V segment lost 4 bases, leaving 13 bases of the junction unmatched. The CDR3 is CASSSATGRAREQFF. The CDR3 DNA follows: TGTGCCAGCAGTTCCGCGACAGGGCGCGCCCGGGAGCAGTTCTTC.

This chain links TRBV11-2 with TRBJ2-7; perhaps TRBD2 as D (6 bases). V was pared by 2 bases and J by 7 bases, with 15 bases between. CDR1 SGHAT and CDR2 FQNNGV come from the germline V gene. This CDR3 has 14 residues. In DNA, the CDR3 is TGTGCCAGCAGCTTATCGCTAGCCGGAGGGGAGCAGTACTTC. Protein: CASSLSLAGGEQYF.

This clone showed up many times. The chain is built from TRBV11-1 and TRBJ2-7, with TRBD2 matching 10 bases. V trimming: 4 bases; J trimming: 0 bases; junction bases outside the gene matches: 6. The CDR3 length is 16 residues. Germline V gene sequence: CDR1 SGHAT, CDR2 FQDESV (reference sequence). In DNA form, the CDR3 reads TGTGCCAGCAGCTCATGGACTAGCGGAAACTCCTACGAGCAGTACTTC. Translation: CASSSWTSGNSYEQYF.

With respect to this clone: This may come from a read error, since a much larger clone is one base off. Other nucleotide sequences in the sample specify the same CDR3. The chain has TRBV20-1 and TRBJ1-4, with a tentative D call TRBD1 (5 bases). Trimming left V 6 bases short and J 8 bases short, with 22 bases between. Germline V gene sequence: CDR1 DFQATT, CDR2 SNEGSKA (reference sequence). The CDR3 has 15 amino acids. The CDR3: CSASQPGLKNEKLFF. CDR3 nucleotide sequence: TGCAGTGCAAGTCAGCCGGGACTGAAGAACGAAAAACTGTTTTTT.

This clone was detected many times. The chain recombines TRBV20-1 with TRBJ2-7, with 13 bases aligning to TRBD2. Germline trimming cut 0 bases from V and 0 bases from J; bases unmatched to any gene: 11. The germline CDR1 and CDR2 sequences are DFQATT and SNEGSKA (reference sequence). CDR3 length equals 19 residues. For the CDR3, the DNA is TGCAGTGCTAGAGATCACCGGGGACTAGCGGGAACAATCTCCTACGAGCAGTACTTC. Its protein is CSARDHRGLAGTISYEQYF.

This clone was picked up many times. The rearrangement joins TRBV2 to TRBJ2-1, with TRBD2 matching 7 bases. CDR3 length equals 13 residues. The germline V gene encodes CDR1 SNHLY and CDR2 FYNNEI. Trimming cost V 6 bases and J 10 bases; bases outside gene matches: 9. The CDR3 DNA follows: TGTGCCAGCAGCCAGACTAGCCTCGCCGAGCAGTTCTTC. It encodes CASSQTSLAEQFF. Complete variable domain (other parts from reference TRBV2 and TRBJ2-1): EPEVTQTPSHQVTQMGQEVILRCVPISNHLYFYWYRQILGQKVEFLVSFYNNEISEKSEIFDDQFSVERPDGSNFTLKIRSTKLEDSAMYFCASSQTSLAEQFFGPGTRLTVL.

This clone was seen ten or more times. The chain recombines TRBV20-1 with TRBJ2-4; no definite D call. The CDR3 is 14 residues long. Germline V gives CDR1 DFQATT, CDR2 SNEGSKA (reference sequence). V lost 5 bases and J lost 2, with 13 bases in between. The CDR3 region is CSALHAVSKNIQYF. DNA for the CDR3: TGCAGTGCTCTCCACGCAGTTTCCAAAAACATTCAGTACTTC.

The rearrangement joins TRBV12-3 or TRBV12-4 to TRBJ2-7, with 9 bases fitting TRBD1. The CDR3 length is 14 residues. The V and J ends lost 3 bases and 5 bases, in that order; junction bases with no gene match: 5. CDR3 coding DNA: TGTGCCAGCAGTTTCAACAGGGGGCGGGACGAGCAGTACTTC. Encoded protein: CASSFNRGRDEQYF.

This clone was observed at least ten times. The rearrangement uses TRBV4-1 and TRBJ2-2, with TRBD1 matching over 9 bases. Unmatched junction bases numbered 11, after V lost 0 bases and J lost 3 bases. CDR1 and CDR2 (germline): MGHRA, YSYEKL. This CDR3 comprises 19 residues. DNA of the CDR3: TGCGCCAGCAGCCAAGATTCTAGCCTTGGACAGGGGTACACCGGGGAGCTGTTTTTT. Amino acids: CASSQDSSLGQGYTGELFF.

This clone has at least ten counts. The chain links TRBV7-9 to TRBJ2-3; 7 bases fit TRBD2. Germline values: CDR1 SEHNR, CDR2 FQNEAQ (reference sequence). This CDR3 is built from 13 residues. The DNA of the CDR3 is TGTGCTTGGGAGGGAGTTATTCAAGATACGCAGTATTTT. Protein sequence: CAWEGVIQDTQYF.

There are many counts of this clone. The CDR3 DNA reads TGTGCCAGCAGCCGGCTGGGACAGGGAAAAGACTATGGCTACACCTTC. As protein: CASSRLGQGKDYGYTF. This chain joins TRBV14 and TRBJ1-2; 9 nucleotides line up with TRBD1. Germline V gene sequence: CDR1 SGHDN, CDR2 FVKESK. The CDR3 covers 16 residues. V lost 4 bases to trimming and J lost 3 bases; unmatched junction nucleotides: 9.

This clone has more than one count but fewer than ten. The CDR3 DNA reads TGTGCCAGCAGCCAAGTTGATATGGTATCGGCGTCAGATACGCAGTATTTT. Translating it yields CASSQVDMVSASDTQYF. The rearrangement joins TRBV4-2 to TRBJ2-3; D gene ambiguous. From germline, CDR1 is LGHNA and CDR2 YNFKEQ. This CDR3 spans 17 amino acids. V lost 1 base to trimming and J lost 4 bases, with 18 bases between them.

This clone was detected ten times or more. V is TRBV29-1 and J is TRBJ1-2; 7 bases match TRBD1. The V and J ends lost 5 bases and 8 bases, in that order; junction bases with no gene match: 11. CDR3 size: 13 residues. CDR1 and CDR2 from the germline V gene are SQVTM and ANQGSEA. The CDR3 bases are TGCAGCGTTCGACCACAGGGGAATAGGGGCTACACCTTC. Translation gives CSVRPQGNRGYTF.

To note about this clone: At one of its ends the junction is not consistent with the germline gene, which may arise from a read error. The chain couples TRBV7-9 to TRBJ2-7; 7 bases agree with TRBD1. CDR1 and CDR2 (germline): SEHNR, FQNEAQ (reference sequence). The CDR3 has 15 residues. The CDR3 DNA follows: TGTGTCAGCAGCTTAGTGGGCAGGGGGAACCACGAGCAGTACTTC. Translation: CVSSLVGRGNHEQYF.

The chain employs TRBV10-2 and TRBJ2-5, with 7 positions matching TRBD2. CDR1 is WSHSY, CDR2 SAAADI, per germline. This CDR3 comprises 17 residues. V was clipped by 4 bases and J by 0 bases; unmatched bases: 11. This chain's CDR3 is CASSGIGGRGDQETQYF. DNA for the CDR3: TGCGCCAGCAGTGGGATCGGGGGGAGAGGGGACCAAGAGACCCAGTACTTC.

This clone was observed many times. V gene TRBV20-1 combines with J gene TRBJ2-7; 9 positions match TRBD2. V trimming: 3 bases; J trimming: 5 bases; junction bases outside the gene matches: 8. The CDR3 spans 14 residues. Germline CDR1 DFQATT, CDR2 SNEGSKA (reference sequence). CDR3 sequence (DNA): TGCAGTGCTAGCAGGGCTAGCGGGACTGACGAGCAGTACTTC. Translated, it gives CSASRASGTDEQYF.

The table lists this clone with many counts. The chain carries TRBV10-2 and TRBJ1-2; D not resolved. Looked up from germline, CDR1 is WSHSY and CDR2 is SAAADI. CDR3 size: 12 residues. V was shortened by 0 bases and J by 5 bases, with 4 bases between the two germline ends. CDR3 in amino acids: CASSESTYGYTF. CDR3 in DNA: TGCGCCAGCAGTGAGTCTACTTATGGCTACACCTTC.

The sample holds many counts of this clone. This rearrangement joins TRBV7-2 to TRBJ1-1, with 8 bases identical to TRBD1. With V trimmed by 5 bases and J by 4 bases, 9 bases remained unmatched. The germline V gene has CDR1 SGHTA and CDR2 FQGNSA. This CDR3 has 15 amino acids. CDR3 loop: CASSPRTGLGTEAFF. CDR3 DNA: TGTGCCAGCAGCCCCAGGACAGGGTTAGGCACTGAAGCTTTCTTT.

This clone was seen only a few times. The chain couples TRBV7-2 to TRBJ2-3; the D is unclear. Between the trimmed V and J ends, which lost 8 bases and 2 bases, there was a span of 8 bases. The CDR3 is made up of 12 amino acids. Germline loops: CDR1 SGHTA, CDR2 FQGNSA. This CDR3 is CASRQATDTQYF. In DNA form, the CDR3 reads TGTGCCAGCCGGCAGGCCACAGATACGCAGTATTTT.

Note on this clone: This may be a read error: a much more frequent sequence differs by one nucleotide. This sequence joins TRBV20-1 and TRBJ2-4; 11 nucleotides match TRBD2. From germline, CDR1 is DFQATT and CDR2 SNEGSKA (reference sequence). The CDR3 runs to 16 residues. The DNA for the CDR3 is TGCAGTGGAGGGGATATAGCGGGAGGGTCCAAAAACATTCATTACTTC. This translates into CSGGDIAGGSKNIHYF.

On this clone: It may be a read error: a sequence one base away is much more abundant. V is TRBV29-1 and J is TRBJ1-4, with unresolved D. Germline V gives CDR1 SQVTM, CDR2 ANQGSEA. This CDR3 region has 11 residues. The ends were cut back, 6 bases at V and 10 bases at J, with 12 bases in the middle. The CDR3 DNA is TGCAGCGTGGGGATACAGAGAAAACTGTTTTTT. It encodes CSVGIQRKLFF.